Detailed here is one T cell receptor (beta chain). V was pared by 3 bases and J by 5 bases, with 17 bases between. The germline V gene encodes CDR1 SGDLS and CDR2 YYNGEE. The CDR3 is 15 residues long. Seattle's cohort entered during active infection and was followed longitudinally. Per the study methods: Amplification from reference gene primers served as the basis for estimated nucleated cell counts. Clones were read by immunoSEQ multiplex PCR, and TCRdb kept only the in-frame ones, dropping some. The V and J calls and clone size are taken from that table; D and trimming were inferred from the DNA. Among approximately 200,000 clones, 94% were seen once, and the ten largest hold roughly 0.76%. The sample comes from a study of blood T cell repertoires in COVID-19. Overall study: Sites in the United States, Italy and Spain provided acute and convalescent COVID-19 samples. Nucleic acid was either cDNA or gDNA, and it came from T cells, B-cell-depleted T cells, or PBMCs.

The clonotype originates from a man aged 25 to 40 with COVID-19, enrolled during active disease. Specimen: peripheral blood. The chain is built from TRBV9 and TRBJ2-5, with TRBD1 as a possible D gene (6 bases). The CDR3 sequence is CASSERGTGIETQYF. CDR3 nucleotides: TGTGCCAGCAGCGAGAGGGGTACAGGGATCGAGACCCAGTACTTC.